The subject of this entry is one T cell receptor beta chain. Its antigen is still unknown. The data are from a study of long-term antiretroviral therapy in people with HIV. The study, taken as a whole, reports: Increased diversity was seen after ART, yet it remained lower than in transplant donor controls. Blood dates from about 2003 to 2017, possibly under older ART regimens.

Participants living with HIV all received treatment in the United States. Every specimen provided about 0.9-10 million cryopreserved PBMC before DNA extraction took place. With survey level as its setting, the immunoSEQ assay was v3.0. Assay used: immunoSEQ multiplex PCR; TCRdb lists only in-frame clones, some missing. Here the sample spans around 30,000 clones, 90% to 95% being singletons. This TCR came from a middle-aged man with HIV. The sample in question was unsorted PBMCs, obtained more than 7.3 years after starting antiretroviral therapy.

CDR3 sequence reads: CASSPYRGTDTQYF. CDR3 nucleotide sequence: TGCGCCAGCAGCCCATACAGGGGCACAGATACGCAGTATTTT. This chain links TRBV4-1 with TRBJ2-3; the D gene is possibly TRBD1 (6 bases). Germline V CDR1 and CDR2: MGHRA, YSYEKL. The germline V and J ends were trimmed by 4 bases and 1 base, with 9 bases remaining between them. The length of the CDR3 is 14 residues.